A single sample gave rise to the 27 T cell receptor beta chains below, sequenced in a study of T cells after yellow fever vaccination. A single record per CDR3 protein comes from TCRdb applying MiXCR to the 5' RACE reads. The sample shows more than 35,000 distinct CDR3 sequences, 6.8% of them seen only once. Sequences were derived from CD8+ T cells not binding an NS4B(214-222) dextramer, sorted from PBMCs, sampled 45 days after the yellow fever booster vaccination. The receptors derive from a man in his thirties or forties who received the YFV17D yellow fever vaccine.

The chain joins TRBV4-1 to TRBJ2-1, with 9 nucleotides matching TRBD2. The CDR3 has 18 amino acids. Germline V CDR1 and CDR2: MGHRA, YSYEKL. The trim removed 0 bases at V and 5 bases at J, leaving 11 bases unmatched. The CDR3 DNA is TGCGCCAGCAGCCAAGAGTTCGTCGCGGGAGGGCCTCACAATGAGCAGTTCTTC. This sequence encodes CASSQEFVAGGPHNEQFF.

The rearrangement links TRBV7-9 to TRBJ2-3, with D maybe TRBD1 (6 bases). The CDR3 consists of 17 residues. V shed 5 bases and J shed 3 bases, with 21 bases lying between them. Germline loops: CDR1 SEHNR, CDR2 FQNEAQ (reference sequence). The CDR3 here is CASSLPRGTAATDTQYF. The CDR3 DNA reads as TGTGCCAGCAGCCTCCCGAGGGGGACCGCCGCGACAGATACGCAGTATTTT.

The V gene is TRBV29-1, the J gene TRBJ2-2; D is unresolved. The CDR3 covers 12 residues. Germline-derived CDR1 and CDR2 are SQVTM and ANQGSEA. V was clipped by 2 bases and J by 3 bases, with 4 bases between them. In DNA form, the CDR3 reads TGCAGCGTTGAAATCGACACCGGGGAGCTGTTTTTT. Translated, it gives CSVEIDTGELFF.

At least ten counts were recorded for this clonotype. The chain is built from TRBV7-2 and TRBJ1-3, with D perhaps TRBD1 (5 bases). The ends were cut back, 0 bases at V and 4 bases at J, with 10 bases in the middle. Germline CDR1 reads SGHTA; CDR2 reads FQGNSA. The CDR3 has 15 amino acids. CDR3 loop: CASSLARGTGNTIYF. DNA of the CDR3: TGTGCCAGCAGCTTAGCGAGGGGTACCGGAAACACCATATATTTT.

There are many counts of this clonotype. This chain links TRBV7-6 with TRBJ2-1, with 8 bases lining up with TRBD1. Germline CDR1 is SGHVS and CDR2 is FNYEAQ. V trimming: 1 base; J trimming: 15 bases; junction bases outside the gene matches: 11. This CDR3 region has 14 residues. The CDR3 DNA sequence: TGTGCCAGCAGCTTAGGTGATACCGGGACAGGCGGGTTCTTC. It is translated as CASSLGDTGTGGFF. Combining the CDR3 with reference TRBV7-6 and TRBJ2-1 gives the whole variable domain GAGVSQSPRYKVTKRGQDVALRCDPISGHVSLYWYRQALGQGPEFLTYFNYEAQQDKSGLPNDRFSAERPEGSISTLTIQRTEQRDSAMYRCASSLGDTGTGGFFGPGTRLTVL.

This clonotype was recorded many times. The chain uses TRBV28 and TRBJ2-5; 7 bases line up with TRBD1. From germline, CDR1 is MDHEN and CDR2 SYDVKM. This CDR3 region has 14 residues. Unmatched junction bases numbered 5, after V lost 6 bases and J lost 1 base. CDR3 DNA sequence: TGTGCCAGCAGCTCCGGGACAGTCCAAGAGACCCAGTACTTC. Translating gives CASSSGTVQETQYF.

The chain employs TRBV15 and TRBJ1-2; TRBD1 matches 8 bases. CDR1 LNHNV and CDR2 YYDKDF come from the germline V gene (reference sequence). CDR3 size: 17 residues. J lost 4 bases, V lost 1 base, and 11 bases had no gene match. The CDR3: CATSRGRGLEVGYGYTF. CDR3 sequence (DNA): TGTGCCACCAGCAGAGGCAGGGGGCTCGAGGTGGGCTATGGCTACACCTTC.

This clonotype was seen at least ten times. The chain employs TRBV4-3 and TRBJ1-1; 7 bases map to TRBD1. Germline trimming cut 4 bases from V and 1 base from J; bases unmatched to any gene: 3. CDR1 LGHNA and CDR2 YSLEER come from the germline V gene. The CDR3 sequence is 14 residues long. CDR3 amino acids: CASSRDRANTEAFF. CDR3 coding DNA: TGCGCCAGCAGCCGAGACAGGGCGAACACTGAAGCTTTCTTT.

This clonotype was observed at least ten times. Here the CDR3 reads CASSPLIRDRGNEQYF. Here the CDR3 DNA reads TGTGCCAGCTCACCACTAATCCGGGACAGGGGAAACGAGCAGTACTTC. The V gene is TRBV18, the J gene TRBJ2-7; 10 nucleotides agree with TRBD1. This CDR3 region has 16 residues. The V segment lost 1 base and the J segment 5 bases; nucleotides outside the gene matches: 8. Germline V gives CDR1 KGHSH, CDR2 LQKENI.

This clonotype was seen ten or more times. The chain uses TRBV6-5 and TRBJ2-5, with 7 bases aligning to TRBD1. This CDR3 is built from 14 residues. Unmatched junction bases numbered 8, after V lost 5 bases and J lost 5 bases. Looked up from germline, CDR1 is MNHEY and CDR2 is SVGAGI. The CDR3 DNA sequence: TGTGCCAGCAGTCTACAGGGGTCCAGGGAGACCCAGTACTTC. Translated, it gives CASSLQGSRETQYF.

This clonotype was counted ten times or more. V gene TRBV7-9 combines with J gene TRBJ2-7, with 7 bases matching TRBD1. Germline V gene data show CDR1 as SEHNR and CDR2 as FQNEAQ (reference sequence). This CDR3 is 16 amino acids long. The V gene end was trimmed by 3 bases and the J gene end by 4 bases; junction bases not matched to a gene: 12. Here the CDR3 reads CASSFKPLGQHYEQYF. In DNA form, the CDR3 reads TGTGCCAGCAGCTTTAAACCCCTGGGACAGCATTACGAGCAGTACTTC. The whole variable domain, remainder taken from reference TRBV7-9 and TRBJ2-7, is DTGVSQNPRHKITKRGQNVTFRCDPISEHNRLYWYRQTLGQGPEFLTYFQNEAQLEKSRLLSDRFSAERPKGSFSTLEIQRTEQGDSAMYLCASSFKPLGQHYEQYFGPGTRLTVT.

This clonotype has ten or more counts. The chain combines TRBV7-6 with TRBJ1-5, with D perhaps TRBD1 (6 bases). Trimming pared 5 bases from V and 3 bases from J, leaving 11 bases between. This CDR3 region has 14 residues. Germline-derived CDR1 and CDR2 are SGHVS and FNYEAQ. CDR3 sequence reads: CASSRGGFNQPQHF. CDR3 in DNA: TGTGCCAGCAGCAGAGGGGGTTTCAATCAGCCCCAGCATTTT.

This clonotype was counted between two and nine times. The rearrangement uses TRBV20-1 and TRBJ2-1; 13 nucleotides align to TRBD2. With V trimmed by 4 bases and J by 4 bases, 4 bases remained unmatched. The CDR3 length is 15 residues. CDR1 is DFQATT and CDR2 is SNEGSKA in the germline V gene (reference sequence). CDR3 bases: TGCAGTGCTATCCAACTAGCGGGAGGGTACAATGAGCAGTTCTTC. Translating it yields CSAIQLAGGYNEQFF.

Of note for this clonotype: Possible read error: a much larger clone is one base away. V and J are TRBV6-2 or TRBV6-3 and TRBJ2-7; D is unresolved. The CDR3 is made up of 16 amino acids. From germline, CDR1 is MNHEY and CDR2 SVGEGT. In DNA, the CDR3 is TGTGACAGCAGTTCCTCCGCCCTCCACCTTTCCTACGAGCAGTACTTC. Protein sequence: CDSSSSALHLSYEQYF.

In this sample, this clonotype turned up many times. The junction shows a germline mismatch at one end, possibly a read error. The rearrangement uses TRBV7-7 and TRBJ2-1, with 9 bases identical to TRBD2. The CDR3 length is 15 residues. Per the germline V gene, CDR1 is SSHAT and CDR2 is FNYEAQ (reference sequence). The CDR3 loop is CASSSGPGLADEQFF. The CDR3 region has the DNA TGTGCTAGCAGCTCAGGACCGGGACTAGCTGATGAGCAGTTCTTC.

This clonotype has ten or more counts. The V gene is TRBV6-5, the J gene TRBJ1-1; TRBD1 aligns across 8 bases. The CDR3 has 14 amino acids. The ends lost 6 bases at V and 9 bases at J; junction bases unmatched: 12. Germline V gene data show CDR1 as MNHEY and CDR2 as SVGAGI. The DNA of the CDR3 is TGTGCCAGCAGGCCGTGGCAGGGGGCGCCGAAAGCTTTCTTT. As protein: CASRPWQGAPKAFF.

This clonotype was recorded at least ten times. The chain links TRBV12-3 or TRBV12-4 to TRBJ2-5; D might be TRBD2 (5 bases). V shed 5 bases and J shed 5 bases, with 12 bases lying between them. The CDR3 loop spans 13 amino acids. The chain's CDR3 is CASSIAPGETQYF. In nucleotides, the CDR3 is TGTGCCAGCAGTATTGCACCGGGGGAGACCCAGTACTTC.

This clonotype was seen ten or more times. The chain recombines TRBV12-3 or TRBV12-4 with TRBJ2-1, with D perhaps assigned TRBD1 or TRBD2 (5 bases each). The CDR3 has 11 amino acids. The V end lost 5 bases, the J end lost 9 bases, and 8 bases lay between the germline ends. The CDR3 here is CASSTGTEQFF. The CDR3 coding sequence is TGTGCCAGCAGTACCGGGACTGAGCAGTTCTTC.

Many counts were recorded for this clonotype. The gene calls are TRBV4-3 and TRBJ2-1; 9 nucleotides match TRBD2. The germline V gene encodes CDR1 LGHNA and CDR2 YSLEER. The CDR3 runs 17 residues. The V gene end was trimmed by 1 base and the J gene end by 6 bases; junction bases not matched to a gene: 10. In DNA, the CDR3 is TGCGCCAGCAGCCAAGGGGCCCTAGCGGGATCAGGCAATGAGCAGTTCTTC. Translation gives CASSQGALAGSGNEQFF.

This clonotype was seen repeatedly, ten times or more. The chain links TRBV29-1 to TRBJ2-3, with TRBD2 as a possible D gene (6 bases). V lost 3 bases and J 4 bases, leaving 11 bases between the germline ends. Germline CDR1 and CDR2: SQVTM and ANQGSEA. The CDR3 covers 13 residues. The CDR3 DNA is TGCAGCGTTGAGGACTACCCCGCAGATACGCAGTATTTT. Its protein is CSVEDYPADTQYF.

CDR3 DNA: TGTGCCAGCCAAGGAACAGGCGAGCAGTACTTC. It encodes CASQGTGEQYF. This sequence joins TRBV9 and TRBJ2-7; D perhaps matches TRBD1 (5 bases). The CDR3 covers 11 residues. Deletions cut 7 bases from V and 6 bases from J, with 11 bases between. CDR1 and CDR2 (germline): SGDLS, YYNGEE.

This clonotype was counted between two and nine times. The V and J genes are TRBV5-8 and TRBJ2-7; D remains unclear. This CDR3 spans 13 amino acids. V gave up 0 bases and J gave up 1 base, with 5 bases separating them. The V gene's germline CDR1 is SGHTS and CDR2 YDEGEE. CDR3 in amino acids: CASSLEASYEQYF. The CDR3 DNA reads TGTGCCAGCAGCTTGGAGGCATCCTACGAGCAGTACTTC.

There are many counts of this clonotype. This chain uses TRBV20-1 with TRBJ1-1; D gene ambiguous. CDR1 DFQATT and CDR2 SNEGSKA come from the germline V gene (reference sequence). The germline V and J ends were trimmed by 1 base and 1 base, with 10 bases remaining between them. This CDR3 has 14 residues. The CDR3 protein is CSARAGRTNTEAFF. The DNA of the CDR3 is TGCAGTGCTAGAGCAGGACGGACGAACACTGAAGCTTTCTTT.

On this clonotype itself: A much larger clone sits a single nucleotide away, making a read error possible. CDR3 DNA sequence: TGTGACAGCAGCCTCCCCCCCGGGACAGGGGATATCGAGCAGTACTTC. It yields the protein CDSSLPPGTGDIEQYF. The chain carries TRBV16 and TRBJ2-7, with 10 bases identical to TRBD1. In germline, CDR1 is KGHSY, CDR2 FQNENV. The CDR3 runs to 16 residues.

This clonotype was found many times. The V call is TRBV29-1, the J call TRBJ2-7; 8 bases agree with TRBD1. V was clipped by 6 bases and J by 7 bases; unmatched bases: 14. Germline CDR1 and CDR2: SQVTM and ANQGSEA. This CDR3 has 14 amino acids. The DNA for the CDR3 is TGCAGCGTGGCACTCGGGACAGGAGTAGGAGAGCAGTACTTC. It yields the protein CSVALGTGVGEQYF.

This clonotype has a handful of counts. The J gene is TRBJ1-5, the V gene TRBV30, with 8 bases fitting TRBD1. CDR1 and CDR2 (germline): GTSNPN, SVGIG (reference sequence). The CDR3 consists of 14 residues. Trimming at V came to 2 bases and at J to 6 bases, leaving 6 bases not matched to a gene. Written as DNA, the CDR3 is TGTGCCTGGAGTCTATCGACAGGGGTTCAGCCCCAGCATTTT. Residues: CAWSLSTGVQPQHF.

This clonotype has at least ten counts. CDR3 loop: CSARTPSGTTGELFF. Here the CDR3 DNA reads TGCAGTGCTAGAACCCCTAGCGGTACTACCGGGGAGCTGTTTTTT. The chain combines TRBV20-1 with TRBJ2-2, with TRBD2 matching 7 bases. This CDR3 is built from 15 residues. The germline V gene has CDR1 DFQATT and CDR2 SNEGSKA (reference sequence). Trimming took 2 bases from V and 5 from J; bases not matched to a gene: 8.